A selection of T cell receptor beta chains follows, all from one sample in a study of spatial heterogeneity in lung cancer. Each CDR3 protein is one row after TCRdb ran MiXCR on the 5' RACE reads. The sample has around 8,900 distinct CDR3 sequences, roughly 2.8% seen once. The specimen comprised lung tumor tissue, sampled at surgery. The receptors were gathered from a male donor with early-stage non-small cell lung cancer. Each CDR3 is given with its conserved first and last residue. D genes are given only for firm matches. Rows give clone size only sometimes, using once, few, many, or a class for an expanded clone.

D gene,clone size,V gene,J gene,CDR3 protein,CDR3 DNA
TRBD2,many,TRBV20-1,TRBJ2-3,CSAYDLGTSGGDADTQYF,TGCAGTGCCTACGACCTTGGCACTAGCGGGGGGGATGCAGATACGCAGTATTTT
NA,many,TRBV6-5,TRBJ1-4,CASSYSPGRVGEKLFF,TGTGCCAGCAGTTATTCACCGGGGAGGGTTGGCGAAAAACTGTTTTTT
NA,many,TRBV6-2/TRBV6-3,TRBJ2-5,CASKGLQETQYF,TGTGCCAGCAAAGGGCTCCAAGAGACCCAGTACTTC
NA,many,TRBV12-3/TRBV12-4,TRBJ2-7,CASTSWGGGEQYF,TGTGCCAGCACGAGCTGGGGAGGTGGCGAGCAGTACTTC
TRBD2,medium-sized,TRBV20-1,TRBJ2-3,CSANSGGVTDTQYF,TGCAGTGCCAATAGCGGGGGTGTCACAGATACGCAGTATTTT
TRBD1,many,TRBV6-5,TRBJ2-7,CASSYSNPGQGAYEQYF,TGTGCCAGCAGTTACTCGAATCCAGGACAGGGGGCCTACGAGCAGTACTTC
TRBD1,many,TRBV11-3,TRBJ2-3,CASSSLYGQGVADTQYF,TGTGCCAGCAGCTCCCTTTACGGACAGGGGGTGGCAGATACGCAGTATTTT
NA,many,TRBV5-1,TRBJ2-1,CASSLVAGGGNEQFF,TGCGCCAGCAGCTTGGTGGCAGGGGGAGGCAATGAGCAGTTCTTC
TRBD1,many,TRBV5-6,TRBJ2-4,CASSKGQGLNIQYF,TGTGCCAGCAGCAAGGGACAGGGGTTAAACATTCAGTACTTC
NA,many,TRBV4-3,TRBJ1-4,CASSQGGRAFNFNEKLFF,TGCGCCAGCAGCCAAGGAGGCAGGGCCTTCAACTTTAATGAAAAACTGTTTTTT
TRBD1,many,TRBV6-5,TRBJ1-6,CASSYFDRGGNSPLHF,TGTGCCAGCAGTTACTTCGACAGGGGAGGCAATTCACCCCTCCACTTT
TRBD1,many,TRBV20-1,TRBJ1-1,CSAPTTGTGGAFF,TGCAGTGCCCCGACGACAGGGACTGGAGGGGCTTTCTTT
NA,many,TRBV29-1,TRBJ2-5,CSATRSRETQYF,TGCAGCGCTACTAGATCGCGGGAGACCCAGTACTTC
NA,many,TRBV20-1,TRBJ2-7,CSASTALTSYEQYF,TGCAGTGCTTCCACAGCCCTGACCTCCTACGAGCAGTACTTC
NA,many,TRBV7-2,TRBJ1-5,CASTPGPLTGSGKPQHF,TGTGCCAGCACCCCCGGGCCCCTGACGGGCTCCGGGAAGCCCCAGCATTTT
NA,many,TRBV29-1,TRBJ2-2,CSVGNRRGNTGELFF,TGCAGCGTTGGAAATCGACGGGGGAACACCGGGGAGCTGTTTTTT
TRBD1,many,TRBV7-9,TRBJ2-2,CASSTRTGRAGELFF,TGTGCCAGCAGCACCCGGACAGGGCGGGCCGGGGAGCTGTTTTTT
NA,many,TRBV7-9,TRBJ1-6,CASSRNTDSPLHF,TGTGCCAGCAGCCGTAATACGGATTCACCCCTCCACTTT
TRBD1,NA,TRBV29-1,TRBJ2-5,CSVGGQVDQETQYF,TGCAGCGTTGGGGGACAGGTTGACCAAGAGACCCAGTACTTC
NA,many,TRBV5-1,TRBJ2-5,CASSLRSRQETQYF,TGCGCCAGCAGCTTGAGGTCTCGACAAGAGACCCAGTACTTC
TRBD2,few,TRBV28,TRBJ2-1,CASSSGGDYNEQFF,TGTGCCAGCTCCAGCGGGGGAGACTACAATGAGCAGTTCTTC
NA,many,TRBV20-1,TRBJ1-5,CSATTGPSNQPQHF,TGCAGTGCCACCACAGGACCTAGCAATCAGCCCCAGCATTTT
NA,many,TRBV7-8,TRBJ2-1,CASSFRTWNNEQFF,TGTGCCAGCAGCTTTCGAACCTGGAACAATGAGCAGTTCTTC
NA,many,TRBV10-3,TRBJ1-2,CAISQAQGGYGYTF,TGTGCCATCAGCCAAGCACAGGGTGGCTATGGCTACACCTTC
NA,medium-sized,TRBV5-6,TRBJ2-7,CASSLDRTGAILSYEQYF,TGTGCCAGCAGCTTGGACCGCACGGGGGCCATCCTCTCCTACGAGCAGTACTTC
NA,many,TRBV29-1,TRBJ2-6,CSVGVSGANVLTF,TGCAGCGTTGGGGTATCTGGGGCCAACGTCCTGACTTTC
NA,many,TRBV4-3,TRBJ1-5,CASSQSRGSDQPQHF,TGCGCCAGCAGCCAAAGCAGGGGATCGGATCAGCCCCAGCATTTT
NA,many,TRBV20-1,TRBJ1-5,CSARVFGQSNQPQHF,TGCAGTGCTAGAGTGTTTGGGCAGAGCAATCAGCCCCAGCATTTT
TRBD1,many,TRBV6-5,TRBJ1-4,CAVGTGAGREKLFF,TGTGCCGTAGGGACAGGGGCGGGAAGAGAAAAACTGTTTTTT
NA,medium-sized,TRBV12-3/TRBV12-4,TRBJ1-3,CASSQQTGARNTIYF,TGTGCCAGCAGTCAACAAACAGGCGCGAGAAACACCATATATTTT
NA,many,TRBV20-1,TRBJ1-5,CSARDAGSNQPQHF,TGCAGTGCTAGAGATGCGGGTAGCAATCAGCCCCAGCATTTT
NA,many,TRBV11-2,TRBJ2-3,CASSGPRDLTDTQYF,TGTGCCAGCAGCGGCCCCCGGGACTTAACAGATACGCAGTATTTT
NA,many,TRBV5-6,TRBJ1-2,CASSRGTSNYGYTF,TGTGCCAGCAGCCGCGGGACTTCTAACTATGGCTACACCTTC
TRBD1,many,TRBV28,TRBJ2-7,CASSPGTGGLLNSYEQYF,TGTGCCAGCAGTCCCGGGACAGGGGGCCTTCTAAATTCCTACGAGCAGTACTTC
NA,many,TRBV11-3,TRBJ2-5,CASSLAWVGFAETQYF,TGTGCCAGCAGCTTGGCATGGGTAGGATTCGCGGAGACCCAGTACTTC
TRBD1,medium-sized,TRBV5-1,TRBJ2-1,CASSLAGQGAFNEQFF,TGCGCCAGCAGCCTCGCCGGACAGGGGGCTTTCAATGAGCAGTTCTTC
NA,many,TRBV11-2,TRBJ2-3,CASSLVDTQYF,TGTGCCAGCAGCTTGGTAGATACGCAGTATTTT
NA,many,TRBV12-3/TRBV12-4,TRBJ2-2,CASSLAGGTGFVGELFF,TGTGCCAGCAGTTTAGCCGGGGGGACAGGATTTGTCGGGGAGCTGTTTTTT
NA,many,TRBV6-5,TRBJ1-5,CASRGLQGGNQPQHF,TGTGCCAGCAGGGGCCTACAGGGCGGCAATCAGCCCCAGCATTTT
TRBD1,many,TRBV6-2/TRBV6-3,TRBJ1-1,CASSSQGNMNTEAFF,TGTGCCAGCAGTTCACAGGGGAACATGAACACTGAAGCTTTCTTT
NA,few,TRBV9,TRBJ2-2,CASSVAGGVNTGELFF,TGTGCCAGCAGCGTAGCTGGAGGGGTGAACACCGGGGAGCTGTTTTTT